The text below deals with one TCR beta chain. The same CDR3 arises from other DNA sequences in this sample as well. The data belong to a study of shared clonotypes between healthy human individuals. Only in-frame clones appear in the TCRdb table, and some are missing; sequencing was by immunoSEQ multiplex PCR. The table records fewer than 700,000 clones, roughly four fifths of them present only once. V was pared by 5 bases and J by 8 bases, with 16 bases between. CDR3 length: 14 residues. Germline lookup yields CDR1 SGHTA and CDR2 FQGNSA. The clonotype was recovered from a woman aged 40 to 49 in good health. Some clones in this sample may be carry-over from other donors' samples. The material sequenced was PBMCs. The chain combines TRBV7-2 with TRBJ2-1; perhaps TRBD2 as D (5 bases). The CDR3 region is CASSSIRTADEQFF. The CDR3 nucleotides are TGTGCCAGCAGCAGCATCCGGACTGCGGATGAGCAGTTCTTC. Variable domain in full (rest from reference TRBV7-2 and TRBJ2-1): GAGVSQSPSNKVTEKGKDVELRCDPISGHTALYWYRQSLGQGLEFLIYFQGNSAPDKSGLPSDRFSAERTGGSVSTLTIQRTQQEDSAVYLCASSSIRTADEQFFGPGTRLTVL.